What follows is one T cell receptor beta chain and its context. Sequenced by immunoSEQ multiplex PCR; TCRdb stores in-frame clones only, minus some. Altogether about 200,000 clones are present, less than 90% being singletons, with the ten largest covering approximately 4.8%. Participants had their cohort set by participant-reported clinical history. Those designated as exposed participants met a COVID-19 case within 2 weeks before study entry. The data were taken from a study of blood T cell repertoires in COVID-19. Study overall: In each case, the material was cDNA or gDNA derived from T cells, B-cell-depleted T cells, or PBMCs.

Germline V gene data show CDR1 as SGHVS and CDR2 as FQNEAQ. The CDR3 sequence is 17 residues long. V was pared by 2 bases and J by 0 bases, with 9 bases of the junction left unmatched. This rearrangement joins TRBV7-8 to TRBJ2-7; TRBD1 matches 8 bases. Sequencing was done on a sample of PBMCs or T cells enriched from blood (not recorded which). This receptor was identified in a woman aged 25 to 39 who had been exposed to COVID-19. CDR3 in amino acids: CASSLRSGGTISYEQYF. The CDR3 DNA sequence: TGTGCCAGCAGCTTAAGGTCAGGGGGCACAATCTCCTACGAGCAGTACTTC.